This TCR beta chain derives from a study of shared clonotypes between healthy human individuals. Running of the assay took place at deep level. An even split of each subset's genomic DNA across several immunoSEQ plates was performed. Measured with immunoSEQ multiplex PCR; TCRdb has only the in-frame clones, and not every one. The data hold around 2,000,000 clones, with about 95% observed a single time. The CDR3 is made up of 15 amino acids. Trimming pared 6 bases from V and 1 base from J, leaving 14 bases between. The V gene's germline CDR1 is SGHDT and CDR2 YYEEEE. This clone was recorded once. Naive CD8 cells, CD45RO-negative and positively selected for CCR7, excluded terminally differentiated effector memory CD45RA+ cells.

V is TRBV5-6 and J is TRBJ1-5; D might be TRBD1 (6 bases). Sequencing input: naive CD8+ T cells sorted from blood. The sequence came from a man in his late teens or twenties in good health. CDR3 amino acids: CASTLGGGSNQPQHF. The DNA for the CDR3 is TGTGCCAGCACTTTGGGAGGGGGAAGCAATCAGCCCCAGCATTTT. Based on the CDR3 plus reference TRBV5-6 and TRBJ1-5, the full variable domain is DAGVTQSPTHLIKTRGQQVTLRCSPKSGHDTVSWYQQALGQGPQFIFQYYEEEERQRGNFPDRFSGHQFPNYSSELNVNALLLGDSALYLCASTLGGGSNQPQHFGDGTRLSIL.